This entry is about one T cell receptor (beta chain). Study processing details: Amplification with reference gene primers provided the estimates of nucleated cell counts. This table comes from immunoSEQ multiplex PCR, and its TCRdb copy is limited to in-frame clones, with some not included. That table supplies the V and J calls and clone size; D and trimming were determined from the DNA. The sample lists 97,000 or so clones; 75% to 90% were seen once. The source of the sample is a study of blood T cell repertoires in COVID-19. Overall study context: Samples representing acute and convalescent COVID-19 were sourced from the United States, Italy and Spain. PBMCs, B-cell-depleted T cells, or T cells provided the cDNA or gDNA that made up the material.

After removal of 0 bases from V and 1 base from J, the junction contained 14 bases not matched to a gene. The CDR3 extends over 22 amino acids. The germline V gene has CDR1 SGHRS and CDR2 YFSETQ. Sequencing input: peripheral blood. V is TRBV5-1 and J is TRBJ2-6, with 12 bases identical to TRBD2. The clonotype was recovered from a human donor in a cohort sampled during active COVID-19. The DNA of the CDR3 is TGCGCCAGCAGCTTGGCCACTCGTGGACTAGCGGGGCCGACATCTGGGGCCAACGTCCTGACTTTC. Its translation: CASSLATRGLAGPTSGANVLTF.